One T cell receptor (beta chain) is described in this entry. Its cognate antigen has yet to be identified. Per-base qualities were not stored, and no clone one base away is much larger. The 39 donors, aged about 6 to 100 years, were systemically healthy Caucasian individuals from Russia. Approximately 9.3 milliliters of peripheral blood were collected from each donor into EDTA-treated Vacutainer tubes. Ficoll-Paque density-gradient centrifugation was used to isolate PBMCs, with at least 6 million per sample. Trizol reagent was used to extract total RNA from PBMCs, with at least 5.5 micrograms per sample. The percentages of naive CD45RAhigh/CD27high T cells were determined by flow cytometry on a PBMC aliquot from every donor. Libraries were constructed by 5' RACE. TCRdb names Illumina HiSeq 2500 as the instrument used. A second about 7 to 11 cycle PCR used a sample-barcoded 5' primer and a J-beta primer mix. A unique molecular identifier was introduced onto each TCR beta cDNA molecule by a template-switch 5' adaptor carrying 12 random nucleotides. At least 2.5 million CDR3-containing paired-end reads were obtained from each sample. First-strand cDNA synthesis was performed from all RNA using the Mint cDNA synthesis kit, with priming by a TRBC-specific oligonucleotide. Following uracil-DNA glycosylase treatment, all cDNA underwent a first 18-cycle PCR with the universal primers M1SS and BC2_uni_R. From the authors' description of their analysis: Each sample was normalized by randomly selecting 1 million high-quality reads, each carrying a distinct molecular identifier. Reads sharing molecular identifiers were discarded rather than binned into consensus sequences. CDR3 identification, clonotype clustering and error correction used MiTCR with a Q25 quality threshold and the strictest error-elimination algorithm. Lower-bound total TCR beta diversity was estimated with a nonparametric unseen species model using Euler transformation. TCRdb took the public reads, trimmed them with fastp at Q25, ran MiXCR for clone calling and kept in-frame beta chains. Here each entry gathers all rows of one CDR3 protein and keeps the most common genes and DNA. TCRdb, not the authors, supplied the V and J calls. The sample yields hundreds of thousands of distinct CDR3 sequences; approximately 21% were counted once. More than 3% of the sample rests with the top ten.

These data are taken from a study of blood T cells in healthy people across ages (dated by TCRdb to about 2015). Regarding the research as a whole: In model experiments, roughly one uniquely barcoded TCR beta cDNA molecule per two T cells was captured by template switching. The study analyzed two additional independent replicas of 1 million unique cDNA reads from the same blood draw for two donors, one aged 18 to 29 and one aged 80 or older. Age-related changes in TCR beta repertoire diversity were measured in the study by deep sequencing normalized with unique cDNA molecular identifiers. To avoid experimental bias, donors of different ages were spread randomly across the sequencing lanes. The donors were split into four age groups: young (average approximately 16 years), middle-aged (39), aged (roughly 60) and long-lived (approximately 80). Overall results and qualifications from the work: Because donor CMV infection status was unknown, age-related changes in expanded clonotypes were potentially confounded. Total diversity estimates from one million sequenced T cells were considered lower bounds and underestimates. Bulk unsorted PBMC profiling prevented conclusive comparison of naive and antigen-experienced compartments. The percentage of naive T cells measured by flow cytometry correlated strongly with observed TCR beta diversity. The long-lived group showed more naive CD4+ T cells, fewer expanded clones and increased TCR diversity than the aged group, suggesting age selection. Observed TCR beta diversity per million T cells fell roughly linearly with age, and a significant reduction was already apparent by age around 36.

From V the trimming removes 5 bases and from J it removes 3 bases, while the gene matches leave 9 bases of the junction unaccounted for. Measured from the cysteine to the phenylalanine, the CDR3 is 15 residues long. Solely the CDR3 DNA is kept, with 45 bases framed from the first base. For CDR1 and CDR2, the germline V gene lists SNHLY and FYNNEI. The chain employs TRBV2 and TRBJ2-7, with TRBD1 identical over 8 junction bases. Source material: blood. This TCR was sampled from a man between 65 and 85 years old in good health. The DNA sequence reads TGTGCCAGCAGTAAAGAGACAGGGGCTTTCTACGAGCAGTACTTC. Its translation is CASSKETGAFYEQYF.